This is a list of T cell receptor beta chains from one sample in a study of beta chain features in type 1 diabetes. TCRdb's copy holds only in-frame clones and misses some; the assay was immunoSEQ multiplex PCR. In the table there are a few hundred thousand clones, around 10% of which are singletons. The sample taken for sequencing was central memory CD4+ T cells from blood. These receptors were taken from a man aged 30 to 45 with type 1 diabetes. Both conserved end residues are part of each CDR3. D genes are given only for firm matches. Only part of the rows carry a size: once, few, many, or a class if the clone is expanded.

TRBJ2-7	.	TRBV2	.	TGTGCCAGCAGTGAAGCCAGGGCCCCCTACGAGCAGTACTTC	CASSEARAPYEQYF
TRBJ2-7	.	TRBV28	few	TGTGCCAGCCGCGGAACAGGTACCTCCTACGAGCAGTACTTC	CASRGTGTSYEQYF
TRBJ2-7	TRBD1	TRBV30	few	TGTGCCTGGAGCCCCGCCTCCGGGACAGAGTCCTACGAGCAGTACTTC	CAWSPASGTESYEQYF
TRBJ2-1	TRBD2	TRBV5-1	.	TGCGCCAGCGGAGCCGGGACTAGGTCCTACAATGAGCAGTTCTTC	CASGAGTRSYNEQFF
TRBJ2-3	.	TRBV9	few	TGTGCCAGCAGCGTAGAAAGGGATACGCAGTATTTT	CASSVERDTQYF
TRBJ2-5	TRBD1	TRBV7-6	few	TGTGCCAGCAGCTTAGATGCGACAGGGGCAGGGGAGACCCAGTACTTC	CASSLDATGAGETQYF
TRBJ2-7	TRBD1	TRBV5-1	.	TGCGCCAGCAGCTTCGGCCTTAGACAGGGAGTCGAGCAGTACTTC	CASSFGLRQGVEQYF
TRBJ1-2	TRBD1	TRBV30	many	TGTGCCTGGGGAAGGAGACAGGGGGCGAGGGGCTACACCTTC	CAWGRRQGARGYTF
TRBJ1-1	TRBD1	TRBV7-9	many	TGTGCCAGCAGCTCTAACAGGGGGCTCGACACTGAAGCTTTCTTT	CASSSNRGLDTEAFF
TRBJ2-7	TRBD1	TRBV11-3	few	TGTGCCAGCAGCTCAATCCGGGACAGAGCCTACGAGCAGTACTTC	CASSSIRDRAYEQYF
TRBJ2-3	.	TRBV6-6	few	TGTGCCAGCAGACTACAGGCTAACACAGATACGCAGTATTTT	CASRLQANTDTQYF
TRBJ2-7	.	TRBV5-4	few	TGTGCCAGCAGCTTGGGTCGGTACGAGCAGTACTTC	CASSLGRYEQYF
TRBJ2-3	.	TRBV29-1	few	TGCAGCGTTGACTCGTTGGGGGGAGATACGCAGTATTTT	CSVDSLGGDTQYF
TRBJ2-7	.	TRBV29-1	.	TGCAGCGTCACCTGGGACTTTTACTCCTACGAGCAGTACTTC	CSVTWDFYSYEQYF
TRBJ1-3	TRBD1	TRBV27	.	TGTGCCAGCAGTTCACAGGGGGCAGCTGGAAACACCATATATTTT	CASSSQGAAGNTIYF
TRBJ2-5	.	TRBV7-9	.	TGTGCCAGCAGCTTGCGCGGGACGCTCCAAGAGACCCAGTACTTC	CASSLRGTLQETQYF
TRBJ2-5	TRBD1	TRBV2	few	TGTGCCAGCACCCGGACAGGGGAAGAGACCCAGTACTTC	CASTRTGEETQYF
TRBJ2-7	.	TRBV28	few	TGTGCCGGATCCCGGGCGGTTACCTACGAGCAGTACTTC	CAGSRAVTYEQYF
TRBJ2-3	.	TRBV10-3	many	TGTGCCATCACAGGGCAGGCAGATACGCAGTATTTT	CAITGQADTQYF
TRBJ1-1	.	TRBV5-1	.	TGCGCCAGCAGCTCGGGACGTCGGTCAAACACTGAAGCTTTCTTT	CASSSGRRSNTEAFF
TRBJ1-2	.	TRBV9	few	TGTGCCAGCAGCGAGCCGGGACGGATTTTCTATGGCTACACCTTC	CASSEPGRIFYGYTF
TRBJ2-2	TRBD2	TRBV7-2	.	TGTGCCAGCAGCTGGGGAACTAGCGGGAGAACCGGGGAGCTGTTTTTT	CASSWGTSGRTGELFF
TRBJ2-3	.	TRBV7-9	many	TGTGCCAGCAGCTTATCGATGACAGCAGATACGCAGTATTTT	CASSLSMTADTQYF
TRBJ2-5	TRBD2	TRBV10-3	.	TGTGCCATCAGTGAAAGAGCGGGAGGGCCTAAGGGTGAGACCCAGTACTTC	CAISERAGGPKGETQYF
TRBJ1-1	TRBD1	TRBV11-2	.	TGTGCCAGCAGCTTAGAACAGGGGACTGAAGCTTTCTTT	CASSLEQGTEAFF
TRBJ2-7	.	TRBV19	few	TGTGCCAGTAGTACCAGCTGGGATCCCTCCTACGAGCAGTACTTC	CASSTSWDPSYEQYF
TRBJ1-5	TRBD1	TRBV4-3	few	TGCGCCAGCAGTTTGGACAGGGATCAGCCCCAGCATTTT	CASSLDRDQPQHF
TRBJ1-1	.	TRBV28	few	TGTGCCAGCAGTTCCTTCTTACAGGGTGGAGGCACTGAAGCTTTCTTT	CASSSFLQGGGTEAFF
TRBJ2-2	.	TRBV4-3	.	TGCGCCAGCAGCCAAGAGAGGCTAGAGTACGGGGAGCTGTTTTTT	CASSQERLEYGELFF
TRBJ1-5	.	TRBV6-5	few	TGTGCCAGCATGCAACAGGGCCAGCCCCAGCATTTT	CASMQQGQPQHF
TRBJ2-7	TRBD2	TRBV28	few	TGTGCCAGCAGTATTCCTAGCGGCCTGGACTACGAGCAGTACTTC	CASSIPSGLDYEQYF
TRBJ2-3	TRBD1	TRBV19	few	TGTGCCAGTAGCGACAGGGCTCGGAGCACAGATACGCAGTATTTT	CASSDRARSTDTQYF
TRBJ2-7	TRBD2	TRBV11-2	.	TGTGCCAGCAGCTCGGGACTAGCCTACGAGCAGTACTTC	CASSSGLAYEQYF
TRBJ1-1	.	TRBV4-2	few	TGTGCCAGCAGCCAAGATTGGCGGTCAGCTGAAGCTTTCTTT	CASSQDWRSAEAFF
TRBJ1-4	.	TRBV6-5	few	TGTGCCAGCAGGCGAGATGAAAAACTGTTTTTT	CASRRDEKLFF
TRBJ1-2	.	TRBV30	.	TGTGCCTGGAGTGTACGAACATACTATGGCTACACCTTC	CAWSVRTYYGYTF
TRBJ1-1	TRBD1	TRBV5-1	.	TGCGCCAGCAGCTGGGGACAGGGTGACACTGAAGCTTTCTTT	CASSWGQGDTEAFF
TRBJ2-3	TRBD2	TRBV7-2	many	TGTGCCAGCAGCTCCGCGGGGGATAGCACAGATACGCAGTATTTT	CASSSAGDSTDTQYF
TRBJ2-7	.	TRBV7-9	.	TGTGCCAGCAGCCGAGAAACAGGCGTCTACGAGCAGTACTTC	CASSRETGVYEQYF
TRBJ2-5	.	TRBV11-3	.	TGTGCCAGCAGCCCACAGCCCCGGGAGACCCAGTACTTC	CASSPQPRETQYF
TRBJ1-1	.	TRBV19	few	TGTGCCAGTAGTATCTTCGGGGGGCGAAACACTGAAGCTTTCTTT	CASSIFGGRNTEAFF
TRBJ1-5	.	TRBV7-9	.	TGTGCCAGCAGCGCGGGACCGTCCGGCAATCAGCCCCAGCATTTT	CASSAGPSGNQPQHF
TRBJ1-2	TRBD1	TRBV27	few	TGTGCCAGCTCTCGGACAGGGGACTATGGCTACACCTTC	CASSRTGDYGYTF
TRBJ2-1	.	TRBV7-2	few	TGTGCCAGCAGCTTCACTAGTCCGGGGGCCCATGAGCAGTTCTTC	CASSFTSPGAHEQFF
TRBJ1-1	.	TRBV29-1	few	TGCAGCGTCACCCCTGGGTATAGCACTGAAGCTTTCTTT	CSVTPGYSTEAFF
TRBJ2-5	TRBD2	TRBV19	.	TGTGCCAGTAGTATGGGAGGGGTACAAGAGACCCAGTACTTC	CASSMGGVQETQYF
TRBJ2-1	.	TRBV11-3	.	TGTGCCAGCAGCTTAGATTCTATAAACAATGAGCAGTTCTTC	CASSLDSINNEQFF
TRBJ2-1	TRBD2	TRBV19	many	TGTGCCAGTAGGCAAGGACTAGCGAGCTCCTACAATGAGCAGTTCTTC	CASRQGLASSYNEQFF
TRBJ2-7	TRBD1	TRBV10-1	.	TGCGCCAGCGGACAGGGGCAGAACTACGAGCAGTACTTC	CASGQGQNYEQYF
TRBJ1-5	.	TRBV5-6	many	TGTGCCAGCAGCCTCAGCTCTTCGAGGGGTACAAGGCATTTT	CASSLSSSRGTRHF
TRBJ2-1	.	TRBV5-4	once	TGTGCCAGCAGCTTGTTTATCGGACACAATGAGCAGTTCTTC	CASSLFIGHNEQFF
TRBJ2-7	.	TRBV7-2	many	TGTGCCAGCAGCTTAGGACCAGCAGCCTACGAGCAGTACTTC	CASSLGPAAYEQYF
TRBJ2-3	TRBD1	TRBV10-3	.	TGTGCCATCGGATCCTTCGACAGGGGCCCCACAGATACGCAGTATTTT	CAIGSFDRGPTDTQYF
TRBJ2-4	.	TRBV11-2	few	TGTGCCAGCAGCTTCGGGCAGGACATTCAGTACTTC	CASSFGQDIQYF
TRBJ2-1	TRBD1	TRBV5-1	few	TGCGCCAGCAGCTTGACTCCCACGGGACAGGGGGCTTACAATGAGCAGTTCTTC	CASSLTPTGQGAYNEQFF
TRBJ1-3	.	TRBV7-8	.	TGTGCCAGCAGCCCCTACGGGAACGGAAACACCATATATTTT	CASSPYGNGNTIYF
TRBJ1-2	.	TRBV15	few	TGTGCCACCAGCAGAGGCGGGGGCACTAACTATGGCTACACCTTC	CATSRGGGTNYGYTF
TRBJ2-5	.	TRBV6-5	.	TGTGCCAGCAGTTACTCAGGGGCAAATGTGGAGACCCAGTACTTC	CASSYSGANVETQYF
TRBJ2-7	TRBD1	TRBV9	once	TGTGCCAGCAGCGTCGGGACAGGGTTTGACGAGCAGTACTTC	CASSVGTGFDEQYF